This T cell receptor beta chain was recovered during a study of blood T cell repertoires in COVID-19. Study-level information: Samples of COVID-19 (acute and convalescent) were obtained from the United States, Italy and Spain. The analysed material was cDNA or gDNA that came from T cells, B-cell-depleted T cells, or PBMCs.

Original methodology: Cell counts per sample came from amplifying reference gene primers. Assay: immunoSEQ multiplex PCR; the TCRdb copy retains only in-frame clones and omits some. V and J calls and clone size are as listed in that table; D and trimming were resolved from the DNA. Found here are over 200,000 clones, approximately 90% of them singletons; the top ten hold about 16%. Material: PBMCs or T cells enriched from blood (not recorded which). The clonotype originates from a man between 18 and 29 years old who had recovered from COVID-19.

Here the CDR3 reads CASRSTGEIGNTIYF. CDR3 DNA sequence: TGTGCCAGCAGATCGACAGGGGAGATAGGAAACACCATATATTTT. V and J are TRBV6-5 and TRBJ1-3; 8 bases map to TRBD1. This CDR3 region has 15 residues. The V gene end was trimmed by 6 bases and the J gene end by 4 bases; junction bases not matched to a gene: 8. Looked up from germline, CDR1 is MNHEY and CDR2 is SVGAGI.